This entry is about one TCR beta chain. Its antigen is unidentified. The method was immunoSEQ multiplex PCR; TCRdb's version includes in-frame clones alone and lacks a portion of them. The sample holds 150,000 to 200,000 clones; approximately 86% are singletons and the top ten take around 10%. The entry originates in a study of T cell responses to AZD1222 COVID-19 vaccine. CDR1 and CDR2 (germline): SGDLS, YYNGEE. The CDR3 spans 13 residues. V dropped 7 bases and J dropped 4 bases, with 14 bases sitting between them. Study-wide points: Regions left unmutated in variants are reportedly the target of nearly half of spike-specific TCRs. Spike-specific TCR breadth and depth were elevated following two AZD1222 doses.

The rearrangement links TRBV9 to TRBJ1-1, with no clear D. The sample in question was peripheral blood, obtained 28 days after the second AZD1222 dose. The sequence derives from an adult who received the AZD1222 COVID-19 vaccine. The CDR3 sequence: CASSEGRSTEAFF. The CDR3, as DNA: TGTGCCAGCTCTGAAGGGAGGAGCACTGAAGCTTTCTTT.